Below are 24 T cell receptor beta chains sequenced from a single sample in a study of OX40 agonist ivuxolimab in advanced cancers. To prepare the library, the immunoSEQ multiplex PCR assay was applied. What TCRdb holds here is the immuneACCESS table cut down to in-frame rearrangements. Part of the clones is not present; checked against another copy, under half of the missing clones reflect an unresolved V gene, and the others are unexplained. In this sample the table shows about 63,000 clones, around 89% of which occur a single time. Approximately 10% of the sample goes to the ten largest clones. The specimen was CD4+ or CD8+ T cells sorted from blood, collected in a trial of the OX40 agonist ivuxolimab. The receptors here all came from an adult with an advanced solid tumor such as melanoma, head and neck, liver or kidney cancer.

The CDR3 sequence is CASSLVGPLTGELFF. CDR3 bases: TGCGCCAGCAGCTTGGTTGGCCCCCTCACCGGGGAGCTGTTTTTT. The V call is TRBV5-1, the J call TRBJ2-2; D gene uncertain. This CDR3 is 15 amino acids long. Trimming took 0 bases from V and 4 from J, leaving 10 bases between them. Germline-derived CDR1 and CDR2 are SGHRS and YFSETQ.

The chain employs TRBV25-1 and TRBJ1-4; maybe TRBD1 (5 bases). The CDR3 runs 15 residues. CDR1 and CDR2 from the germline V gene are MGHDK and SYGVNS. Trimming removed 3 bases at V and 8 bases at J, with 16 bases between. Here the CDR3 DNA reads TGTGCCAGCAGTGACGCAGGGCAGGCCGACGAAAAACTGTTTTTT. It yields the protein CASSDAGQADEKLFF.

The CDR3 DNA is TGTGCCAGCAGTTTATTGACAGATAATCAGCCCCAGCATTTT. Protein: CASSLLTDNQPQHF. V is TRBV28 and J is TRBJ1-5; D is perhaps TRBD1 (5 bases). Per the germline V gene, CDR1 is MDHEN and CDR2 is SYDVKM. The V and J ends lost 1 base and 4 bases respectively, with 8 bases between them. CDR3 length equals 14 residues.

The rearrangement uses TRBV6-5 and TRBJ1-5; D ambiguous. Trimming stripped 4 bases from V and 4 bases from J, with 11 bases between. The CDR3 has 14 residues. Per germline, CDR1 MNHEY and CDR2 SVGAGI. Here the CDR3 reads CASSSRHTNQPQHF. The CDR3 DNA is TGTGCCAGCAGTTCCCGACATACAAATCAGCCCCAGCATTTT.

Within the sample, this clone is medium-sized. This chain links TRBV7-9 with TRBJ1-1; D remains ambiguous. This CDR3 has 16 amino acids. V was clipped by 6 bases and J by 1 base, with 18 bases between them. Looked up from germline, CDR1 is SEHNR and CDR2 is FQNEAQ (reference sequence). The chain's CDR3 is CASRPIFRRGNTEAFF. The DNA for the CDR3 is TGTGCCAGCAGACCAATCTTCAGGCGGGGGAACACTGAAGCTTTCTTT.

Here the CDR3 DNA reads TGTGCCAGCTCACCGATAGGACAGGGGAACACTGAAGCTTTCTTT. Protein product: CASSPIGQGNTEAFF. The chain couples TRBV18 to TRBJ1-1, with 8 bases identical to TRBD1. The V gene's germline CDR1 is KGHSH and CDR2 LQKENI. The CDR3 is made up of 15 amino acids. With 3 bases clipped from V and 1 base from J, the junction kept 4 bases outside the gene matches.

The chain has TRBV4-1 and TRBJ1-6; no clear D gene. Trimming cost V 2 bases and J 9 bases, with 14 bases left between them. From germline, CDR1 is MGHRA and CDR2 YSYEKL. The CDR3 length is 15 residues. This CDR3 is CASSQPQDGSSPLHF. The CDR3 bases are TGCGCCAGCAGCCAACCTCAGGATGGAAGTTCACCCCTCCACTTT.

This chain connects TRBV28 to TRBJ1-5; D gene unclear. The germline CDR1 and CDR2 sequences are MDHEN and SYDVKM. The CDR3 runs to 13 residues. The V end was cut by 6 bases, the J end by 5 bases, with 11 bases between. The CDR3 DNA sequence: TGTGCCAGCAGGTTCAGCTTCCATCAGCCCCAGCATTTT. This codes for CASRFSFHQPQHF. The full variable domain, completed using reference TRBV28 and TRBJ1-5, is DVKVTQSSRYLVKRTGEKVFLECVQDMDHENMFWYRQDPGLGLRLIYFSYDVKMKEKGDIPEGYSVSREKKERFSLILESASTNQTSMYLCASRFSFHQPQHFGDGTRLSIL.

J is TRBJ1-5 and V is TRBV7-3; D ambiguous. The ends were cut back, 0 bases at V and 5 bases at J, with 5 bases in the middle. The CDR3 is made up of 13 amino acids. Looked up from germline, CDR1 is SGHTA and CDR2 is FQGTGA. The CDR3 DNA is TGTGCCAGCAGCTTAACGAGGGATCAGCCCCAGCATTTT. This gives the protein CASSLTRDQPQHF.

V gene TRBV5-1 combines with J gene TRBJ2-5, with 13 bases matching TRBD2. The CDR3 totals 15 residues. Germline CDR1 reads SGHRS; CDR2 reads YFSETQ. V shed 4 bases and J 11 bases; nucleotides not matched to a gene: 11. CDR3 DNA: TGCGCCAGCAGCGCCGGACTAGCGGGAGCAGAAGAGCAGTACTTC. It codes for CASSAGLAGAEEQYF.

This chain connects TRBV11-1 to TRBJ1-1; D perhaps matches TRBD1 (5 bases). The CDR3 totals 14 residues. V gave up 1 base and J gave up 10 bases, with 16 bases separating them. Germline lookup yields CDR1 SGHAT and CDR2 FQDESV (reference sequence). CDR3 loop: CASSLDGLPGGAFF. Here the CDR3 DNA reads TGTGCCAGCAGCTTAGATGGGCTGCCGGGGGGAGCTTTCTTT.

V usage is TRBV6-5 and J usage is TRBJ1-2, with D maybe TRBD1 (5 bases). Per germline, CDR1 MNHEY and CDR2 SVGAGI. The V gene lost 10 bases and the J gene lost 0 bases, with 15 bases spanning the gap. This CDR3 contains 14 residues. CDR3 loop: CATRWGLTNYGYTF. CDR3 DNA sequence: TGTGCCACGAGGTGGGGCCTGACTAACTATGGCTACACCTTC.

The V and J genes are TRBV7-2 and TRBJ2-7; TRBD2 aligns across 10 bases. The CDR3 has 17 residues. Germline loops: CDR1 SGHTA, CDR2 FQGNSA. Unmatched junction bases numbered 9, after V lost 1 base and J lost 3 bases. CDR3 residues: CASSLVPPASGGYEQYF. In DNA, the CDR3 is TGTGCCAGCAGCTTAGTTCCGCCGGCTAGCGGGGGCTACGAGCAGTACTTC.

The V gene is TRBV5-1, the J gene TRBJ1-1; perhaps TRBD1 as D (6 bases). The ends were cut back, 3 bases at V and 2 bases at J, with 14 bases in the middle. Germline assignment: CDR1 SGHRS and CDR2 YFSETQ. The CDR3 length is 15 residues. CDR3 DNA: TGCGCCAGCAGCTCTCAGCTGGGGGGCAACACTGAAGCTTTCTTT. Its translation is CASSSQLGGNTEAFF.

This clone was detected only once. The chain carries TRBV6-6 and TRBJ2-3; D remains unclear. The CDR3 loop spans 11 amino acids. V was shortened by 11 bases and J by 5 bases, with 11 bases between the two germline ends. Germline CDR1 reads MNHNY; CDR2 reads SVGAGI (reference sequence). The CDR3 nucleotides read TGTGCCTCTCGGGCAGGAGATACGCAGTATTTT. It specifies CASRAGDTQYF.

Details on this clone: Other DNA sequences in this sample translate to the same CDR3. The genes are TRBV5-1 and TRBJ2-5; D unclear. CDR1 and CDR2 from the germline V gene are SGHRS and YFSETQ. The CDR3 contains 12 residues. Deletions cut 2 bases from V and 4 bases from J, with 6 bases between. This CDR3 reads CASSLGLETQYF. CDR3 DNA: TGCGCCAGCAGCTTAGGATTAGAGACCCAGTACTTC.

The chain is built from TRBV28 and TRBJ1-2, with a possible D match to TRBD1 (5 bases). The V end was cut by 5 bases, the J end by 0 bases, with 10 bases between. Germline CDR1 reads MDHEN; CDR2 reads SYDVKM. The CDR3 is made up of 14 amino acids. The CDR3 DNA sequence: TGTGCCAGCAGTCTGGGGGGAGCTAACTATGGCTACACCTTC. This sequence encodes CASSLGGANYGYTF.

The rearrangement links TRBV5-1 to TRBJ1-4, with 9 nucleotides matching TRBD1. V was pared by 4 bases and J by 7 bases, with 8 bases of the junction left unmatched. Germline CDR1 is SGHRS and CDR2 is YFSETQ. The CDR3 runs to 15 residues. The CDR3 DNA reads as TGCGCCAGCAGCGCCTCCGGGACAGGGACTGAAAAACTGTTTTTT. Amino acid sequence: CASSASGTGTEKLFF.

V gene TRBV5-4 combines with J gene TRBJ2-1; TRBD2 matches 7 bases. Germline CDR1 is SGHNT and CDR2 is YYREEE (reference sequence). The CDR3 contains 16 residues. Trimming took 4 bases from V and 0 from J; bases not matched to a gene: 7. The CDR3 here is CASSKDGGSSYNEQFF. CDR3 coding DNA: TGTGCCAGCAGCAAAGACGGGGGGAGCTCCTACAATGAGCAGTTCTTC.

The V gene is TRBV10-2, the J gene TRBJ1-1; D uncertain. CDR3 length: 12 amino acids. CDR1 is WSHSY and CDR2 is SAAADI in the germline V gene. V lost 5 bases to trimming and J lost 2 bases, with 6 bases between them. CDR3 DNA: TGCGCCAGCAGTTTTTTAAACACTGAAGCTTTCTTT. Translation: CASSFLNTEAFF.

V usage is TRBV15 and J usage is TRBJ1-2; D gene uncertain. V was trimmed by 0 bases and J by 6 bases, leaving 8 bases between them. The length of the CDR3 is 13 residues. Germline V gives CDR1 LNHNV, CDR2 YYDKDF (reference sequence). As DNA, the CDR3 is TGTGCCACCAGCAGAGATCTAGGAAATGGCTACACCTTC. It codes for CATSRDLGNGYTF. The full variable domain, its missing parts supplied by reference TRBV15 and TRBJ1-2, is DAMVIQNPRYQVTQFGKPVTLSCSQTLNHNVMYWYQQKSSQAPKLLFHYYDKDFNNEADTPDNFQSRRPNTSFCFLDIRSPGLGDTAMYLCATSRDLGNGYTFGSGTRLTVV.

The chain carries TRBV5-1 and TRBJ2-5; 8 positions agree with TRBD1. The CDR3 extends over 15 amino acids. V dropped 4 bases and J dropped 4; count of bases not matched to a gene: 9. Germline V CDR1 and CDR2: SGHRS, YFSETQ. The CDR3 is CASSRWTGPGETQYF. In nucleotides, the CDR3 is TGCGCCAGCAGCCGCTGGACAGGGCCGGGAGAGACCCAGTACTTC.

The gene calls are TRBV14 and TRBJ2-1, with D maybe TRBD1 (6 bases). The V end lost 1 base, the J end lost 6 bases, and 19 bases lay between the germline ends. The CDR3 is made up of 17 amino acids. Germline V gene data show CDR1 as SGHDN and CDR2 as FVKESK. The CDR3 protein is CASSQVDQGRGGNEQFF. The DNA for the CDR3 is TGTGCCAGCAGCCAAGTGGACCAAGGGAGAGGGGGCAATGAGCAGTTCTTC. The full variable domain, with the rest looked up from reference TRBV14 and TRBJ2-1, is EAGVTQFPSHSVIEKGQTVTLRCDPISGHDNLYWYRRVMGKEIKFLLHFVKESKQDESGMPNNRFLAERTGGTYSTLKVQPAELEDSGVYFCASSQVDQGRGGNEQFFGPGTRLTVL.

This chain connects TRBV28 to TRBJ1-2; no definite D call. The CDR3 is 15 amino acids. V lost 6 bases to trimming and J lost 3 bases, with 17 bases between them. Germline CDR1 reads MDHEN; CDR2 reads SYDVKM. CDR3 loop: CASRELGSADYGYTF. CDR3 DNA: TGTGCCAGCAGAGAACTCGGGTCCGCTGACTATGGCTACACCTTC.